A single sample gave rise to the 10 T cell receptor beta chains below, sequenced in a study of long-term antiretroviral therapy in people with HIV. Sequencing relied on immunoSEQ assay v3.0, run at survey level. Generated by immunoSEQ multiplex PCR, the TCRdb table keeps only in-frame clones and is missing some. Among fewer than 35,000 clones listed, 85% were seen once. This sample comprised unsorted PBMCs, obtained about 3.4 years after starting antiretroviral therapy. The source is a man between 18 and 29 years old with HIV.

V usage is TRBV11-2 and J usage is TRBJ2-7; D tentatively reads TRBD1 or TRBD2 (5 bases each). This CDR3 region has 15 residues. V was pared by 4 bases and J by 4 bases, with 17 bases between. Looked up from germline, CDR1 is SGHAT and CDR2 is FQNNGV. CDR3 in DNA: TGTGCCAGCAGCTCCCTCGGGGCAGGAGTTTACGAGCAGTACTTC. Its protein product is CASSSLGAGVYEQYF.

The J gene is TRBJ2-1, the V gene TRBV19, with D hard to call. The CDR3 runs 15 residues. The germline V gene encodes CDR1 LNHDA and CDR2 SQIVND (reference sequence). The ends were cut back, 6 bases at V and 0 bases at J, with 12 bases in the middle. The CDR3 DNA reads as TGTGCCAGTAGGGCGGATGGAAGCTCCTACAATGAGCAGTTCTTC. Protein: CASRADGSSYNEQFF.

This clone was seen a single time. The chain recombines TRBV5-4 with TRBJ2-7; 8 nucleotides agree with TRBD1. Germline CDR1 and CDR2: SGHNT and YYREEE (reference sequence). J lost 5 bases, V lost 4 bases, and 8 bases had no gene match. The CDR3 covers 14 residues. The CDR3 loop reads CASSPRQGAHEQYF. Written as DNA, the CDR3 is TGTGCCAGCAGCCCGCGGCAGGGGGCTCACGAGCAGTACTTC.

The chain links TRBV5-1 to TRBJ2-1; 8 nucleotides agree with TRBD2. The CDR3 has 15 residues. Trimming removed 3 bases from V and 6 bases from J; junction bases left unmatched: 8. Germline loops: CDR1 SGHRS, CDR2 YFSETQ. The CDR3 here is CASSYGGLGANEQFF. The CDR3 coding sequence is TGCGCCAGCAGCTATGGGGGACTAGGGGCCAATGAGCAGTTCTTC.

Relative to its sample, this clone is medium-sized. The chain employs TRBV7-6 and TRBJ2-7; perhaps D is TRBD1 or TRBD2 (5 bases each). The germline V gene encodes CDR1 SGHVS and CDR2 FNYEAQ. Trimming cost V 2 bases and J 3 bases, with 14 bases left between them. The CDR3 loop spans 15 amino acids. CDR3 protein: CASSLTPGPSYEQYF. Here the CDR3 DNA reads TGTGCCAGCAGCTTAACCCCGGGACCGAGCTACGAGCAGTACTTC.

The CDR3 loop is CASSLGLAGEGSYNEQFF. DNA of the CDR3: TGCGCCAGCAGCTTGGGACTAGCGGGAGAAGGTTCCTACAATGAGCAGTTCTTC. This rearrangement joins TRBV5-1 to TRBJ2-1; 12 bases align to TRBD2. The germline V gene has CDR1 SGHRS and CDR2 YFSETQ. The CDR3 extends over 18 amino acids. V shed 0 bases and J 1 base; nucleotides not matched to a gene: 5.

The table lists this clone with a few counts. V gene TRBV5-6 combines with J gene TRBJ1-5, with 7 bases matching TRBD1. The J segment lost 0 bases and the V segment lost 0 bases, leaving 9 bases of the junction unmatched. Germline V gives CDR1 SGHDT, CDR2 YYEEEE. This CDR3 comprises 18 residues. The CDR3 sequence is CASSLGGDSLYSNQPQHF. DNA for the CDR3: TGTGCCAGCAGCTTGGGTGGGGACAGTCTTTATAGCAATCAGCCCCAGCATTTT.

The chain has TRBV4-3 and TRBJ2-5; 8 bases fit TRBD2. CDR1 LGHNA and CDR2 YSLEER come from the germline V gene. This CDR3 region has 20 residues. V dropped 0 bases and J dropped 0; count of bases not matched to a gene: 15. Here the CDR3 reads CASSQESSGRTPLYQETQYF. As DNA, the CDR3 is TGCGCCAGCAGCCAAGAGTCAAGCGGGAGAACCCCGCTCTACCAAGAGACCCAGTACTTC.

The rearrangement uses TRBV15 and TRBJ1-5, with D unclear. V was shortened by 4 bases and J by 1 base, with 14 bases between the two germline ends. Germline V gene lookup returns CDR1 LNHNV and CDR2 YYDKDF (reference sequence). This CDR3 spans 16 amino acids. Written as DNA, the CDR3 is TGTGCCACCAGCAAGCGAGGGCGAGCGAGCAATCAGCCCCAGCATTTT. It yields the protein CATSKRGRASNQPQHF.

This chain connects TRBV28 to TRBJ2-2; tentative D call: TRBD2 (5 bases). The CDR3 consists of 14 residues. CDR1 MDHEN and CDR2 SYDVKM come from the germline V gene. V was shortened by 7 bases and J by 1 base, with 10 bases between the two germline ends. The CDR3 here is CASNIRGNTGELFF. The CDR3 region has the DNA TGTGCCAGCAATATCCGGGGGAACACCGGGGAGCTGTTTTTT. Full variable domain (remainder filled in from reference TRBV28 and TRBJ2-2): DVKVTQSSRYLVKRTGEKVFLECVQDMDHENMFWYRQDPGLGLRLIYFSYDVKMKEKGDIPEGYSVSREKKERFSLILESASTNQTSMYLCASNIRGNTGELFFGEGSRLTVL.